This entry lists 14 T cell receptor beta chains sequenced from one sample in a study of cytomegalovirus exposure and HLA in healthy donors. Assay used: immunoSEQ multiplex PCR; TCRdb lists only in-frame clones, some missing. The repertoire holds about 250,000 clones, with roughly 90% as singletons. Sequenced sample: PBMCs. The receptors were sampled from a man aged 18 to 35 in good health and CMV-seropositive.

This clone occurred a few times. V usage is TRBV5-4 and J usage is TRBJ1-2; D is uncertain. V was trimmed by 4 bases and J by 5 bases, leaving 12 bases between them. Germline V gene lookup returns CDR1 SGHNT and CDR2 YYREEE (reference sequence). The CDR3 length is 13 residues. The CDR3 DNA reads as TGTGCCAGCAGCATATCCGGGAGGTATGGCTACACCTTC. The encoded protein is CASSISGRYGYTF.

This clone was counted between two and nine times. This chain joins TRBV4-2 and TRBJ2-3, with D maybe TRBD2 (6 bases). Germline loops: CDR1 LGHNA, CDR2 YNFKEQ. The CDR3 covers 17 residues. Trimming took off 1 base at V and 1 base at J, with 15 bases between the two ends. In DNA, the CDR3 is TGTGCCAGCAGCCAAGTAAGAGCGGGCGAAGGCACAGATACGCAGTATTTT. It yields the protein CASSQVRAGEGTDTQYF.

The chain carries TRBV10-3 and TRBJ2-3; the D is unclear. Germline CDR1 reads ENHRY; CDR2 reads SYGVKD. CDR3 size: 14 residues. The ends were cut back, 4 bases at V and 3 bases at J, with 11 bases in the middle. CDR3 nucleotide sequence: TGTGCCATCAGTGTAACGGGTCTGACAGATACGCAGTATTTT. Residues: CAISVTGLTDTQYF.

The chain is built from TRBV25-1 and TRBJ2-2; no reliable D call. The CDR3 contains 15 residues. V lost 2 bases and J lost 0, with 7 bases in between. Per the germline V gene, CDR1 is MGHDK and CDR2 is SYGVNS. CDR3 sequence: CASSEHRTNTGELFF. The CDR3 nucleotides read TGTGCCAGCAGTGAACACCGAACGAACACCGGGGAGCTGTTTTTT.

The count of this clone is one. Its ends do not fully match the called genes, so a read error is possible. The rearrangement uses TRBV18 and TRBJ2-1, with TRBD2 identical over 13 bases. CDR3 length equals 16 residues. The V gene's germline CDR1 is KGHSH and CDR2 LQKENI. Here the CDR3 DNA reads TGTGCCAGCTCAACACCTGGACTAGCGGGAGTAAATGAGCAGTTCTTC. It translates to CASSTPGLAGVNEQFF.

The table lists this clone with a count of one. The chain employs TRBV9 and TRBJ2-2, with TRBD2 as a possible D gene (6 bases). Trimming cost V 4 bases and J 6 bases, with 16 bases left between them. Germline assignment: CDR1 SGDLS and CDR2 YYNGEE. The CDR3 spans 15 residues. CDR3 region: CASSPTGLLPGELFF. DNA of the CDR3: TGTGCCAGCAGCCCAACAGGACTACTACCCGGGGAGCTGTTTTTT.

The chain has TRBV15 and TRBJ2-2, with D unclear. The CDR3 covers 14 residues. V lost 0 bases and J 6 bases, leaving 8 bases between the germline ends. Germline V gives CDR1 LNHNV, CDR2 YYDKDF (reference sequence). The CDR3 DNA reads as TGTGCCACCAGCAGAGATAGGTTGGCCGGGGAGCTGTTTTTT. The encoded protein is CATSRDRLAGELFF.

CDR3 in DNA: TGTGCCAGCAGTTTATCGATACCCCCTCTCGAGCAGTACTTC. This gives the protein CASSLSIPPLEQYF. The gene calls are TRBV27 and TRBJ2-7; D is unresolved. V was shortened by 0 bases and J by 6 bases, with 12 bases between the two germline ends. The CDR3 totals 14 residues. The germline gives CDR1 MNHEY, CDR2 SMNVEV (reference sequence).

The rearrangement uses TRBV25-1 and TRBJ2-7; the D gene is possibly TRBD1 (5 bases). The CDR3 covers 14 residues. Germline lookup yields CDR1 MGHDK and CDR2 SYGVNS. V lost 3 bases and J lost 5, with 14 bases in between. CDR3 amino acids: CASSDQGPADEQYF. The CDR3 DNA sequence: TGTGCCAGCAGTGACCAGGGCCCGGCGGACGAGCAGTACTTC.

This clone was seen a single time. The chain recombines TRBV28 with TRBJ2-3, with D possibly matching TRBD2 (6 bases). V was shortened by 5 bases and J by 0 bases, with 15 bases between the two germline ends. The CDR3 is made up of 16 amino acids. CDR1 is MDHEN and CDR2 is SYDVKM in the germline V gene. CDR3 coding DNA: TGTGCCAGCAGTCCGCATAGCGGAGCTAGCACAGATACGCAGTATTTT. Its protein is CASSPHSGASTDTQYF.

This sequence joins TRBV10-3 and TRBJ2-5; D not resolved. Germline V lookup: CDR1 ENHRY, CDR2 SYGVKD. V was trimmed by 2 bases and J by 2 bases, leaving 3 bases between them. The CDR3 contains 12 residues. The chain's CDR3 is CAISEPQETQYF. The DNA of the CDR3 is TGTGCCATCAGTGAGCCACAAGAGACCCAGTACTTC.

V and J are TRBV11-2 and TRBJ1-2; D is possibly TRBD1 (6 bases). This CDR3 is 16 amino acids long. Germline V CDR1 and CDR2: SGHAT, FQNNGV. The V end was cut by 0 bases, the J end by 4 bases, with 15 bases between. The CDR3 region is CASSLEPAQGGYGYTF. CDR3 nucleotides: TGTGCCAGCAGCTTAGAACCCGCACAGGGCGGCTATGGCTACACCTTC.

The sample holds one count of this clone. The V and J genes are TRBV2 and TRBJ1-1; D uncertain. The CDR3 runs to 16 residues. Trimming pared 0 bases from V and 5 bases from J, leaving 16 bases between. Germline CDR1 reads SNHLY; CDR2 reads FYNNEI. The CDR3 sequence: CASSEAQQSGRTEAFF. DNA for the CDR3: TGTGCCAGCAGTGAAGCGCAGCAGTCGGGGAGGACTGAAGCTTTCTTT.

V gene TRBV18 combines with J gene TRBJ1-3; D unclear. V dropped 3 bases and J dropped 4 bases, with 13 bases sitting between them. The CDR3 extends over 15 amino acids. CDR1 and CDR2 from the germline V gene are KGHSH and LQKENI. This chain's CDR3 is CASSPAGLLGNTIYF. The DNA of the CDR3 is TGTGCCAGCTCACCGGCCGGCCTGTTGGGAAACACCATATATTTT.